This record concerns one T cell receptor (beta chain) sequence. The antigen is unknown. A much larger clone sits a single nucleotide away, making a read error possible. The CDR3 runs to 15 residues. Per germline, CDR1 MNHEY and CDR2 SVGAGI. This entry belongs to a study of CD8 T cells in ankylosing spondylitis. Study-wide points: A TCR beta motif of under 10 highly homologous variants seemed to mark ankylosing spondylitis blood. In ankylosing spondylitis patients, matched synovial fluid reportedly showed significant enrichment of disease-linked clones. Earlier reports found some motif variants in synovial fluid and blood in reactive arthritis.

It was by quantitative 5'-RACE with molecular barcodes that TCR beta libraries were made. TCRdb reanalysed the 5' RACE reads using MiXCR and keeps one entry per CDR3 protein. The table has 150,000 to 200,000 distinct CDR3 sequences, 10% to 15% seen once. Sequencing input: blood, either unsorted or a sorted T cell fraction (not recorded which). The chain employs TRBV6-5 and TRBJ1-2; D is uncertain. This TCR was recovered from a female donor with ankylosing spondylitis or in good health (not recorded which). In nucleotides, the CDR3 is TGTGCCAGCAGTTACCCAACCCCTACCGGTGGTGGCTTCACCTTC. It encodes CASSYPTPTGGGFTF.